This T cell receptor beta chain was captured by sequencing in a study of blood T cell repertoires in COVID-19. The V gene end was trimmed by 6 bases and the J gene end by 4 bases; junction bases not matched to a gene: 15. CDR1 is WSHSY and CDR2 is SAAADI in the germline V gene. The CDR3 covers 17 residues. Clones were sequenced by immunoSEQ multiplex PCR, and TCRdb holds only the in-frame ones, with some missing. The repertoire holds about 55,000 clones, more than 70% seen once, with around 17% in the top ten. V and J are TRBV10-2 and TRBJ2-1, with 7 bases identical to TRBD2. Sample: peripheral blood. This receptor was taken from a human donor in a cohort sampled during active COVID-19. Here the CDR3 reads CASRDLRLADKYNEQFF. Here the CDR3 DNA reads TGCGCCAGCAGGGACCTCAGGCTAGCGGATAAATACAATGAGCAGTTCTTC.